This TCR beta chain originates from a study of blood T cell repertoires in COVID-19. Study context: The analysed material was cDNA or gDNA that came from T cells, B-cell-depleted T cells, or PBMCs.

The germline CDR1 and CDR2 sequences are MDHEN and SYDVKM. Unmatched junction bases numbered 9, after V lost 5 bases and J lost 3 bases. The CDR3 sequence is 16 residues long. Original handling: Estimation of nucleated cell counts was performed using reference gene primer amplification. TCRdb keeps only in-frame clones here, not all; method: immunoSEQ multiplex PCR. V, J and clone size derive from that table, while D and trimming were established from the DNA sequence. The repertoire includes fewer than 350,000 clones, just over 90% of them detected once, and 2.3% sits in the top ten. Recruits, aged roughly 18 to 95 years, lived in around 24 US areas.

The TCR comes from a woman aged 35 to 49 with acute COVID-19. The chain is built from TRBV28 and TRBJ1-3, with 8 positions matching TRBD1. Sequencing was performed on PBMCs or T cells enriched from blood (not recorded which). The CDR3 loop reads CASSLHGTGSGNTIYF. CDR3 bases: TGTGCCAGCAGTCTCCACGGGACAGGTAGTGGAAACACCATATATTTT.